This is a list of T cell receptor beta chains from one sample in a study of beta chain features in type 1 diabetes. Data came from immunoSEQ multiplex PCR; TCRdb stores just in-frame clones and leaves some out. The sample holds 200,000 to 250,000 clones, less than 35% seen once. Sequences were obtained from central memory CD4+ T cells from blood. The receptor set was obtained from a man aged 25 to 40 in good health. Both conserved end residues are trimmed from each CDR3.

v_call: TRBV7-9
j_call: TRBJ1-4
cdr3_aa: ASSLVYRGMSNEKLF

v_call: TRBV30
j_call: TRBJ2-7
cdr3_aa: AWSEVKGGPEQY

v_call: TRBV6-5
j_call: TRBJ1-6
cdr3_aa: ASRWGQGNSPLH

v_call: TRBV7-6
j_call: TRBJ2-1
cdr3_aa: ASSLAVHSSYNEQF

v_call: TRBV20-1
j_call: TRBJ2-5
cdr3_aa: SFHIQETQY

v_call: TRBV2
j_call: TRBJ2-3
cdr3_aa: ASSEMSGPSTDTQY

v_call: TRBV4-3
j_call: TRBJ2-1
cdr3_aa: ASSQEQGANEQF

v_call: TRBV30
j_call: TRBJ2-7
cdr3_aa: GGKRDESSYEQY

v_call: TRBV10-3
j_call: TRBJ1-2
cdr3_aa: ARIWGYT

v_call: TRBV30
j_call: TRBJ2-7
cdr3_aa: AWSVTSYEQY

v_call: TRBV7-2
j_call: TRBJ2-1
cdr3_aa: ASSLVAGGYNEQF

v_call: TRBV15
j_call: TRBJ2-6
cdr3_aa: ATSRGEGQGYSGANVLT

v_call: TRBV19
j_call: TRBJ1-2
cdr3_aa: ASSEDGDYGYT

v_call: TRBV29-1
j_call: TRBJ1-1
cdr3_aa: SVARQLNTEAF

v_call: TRBV5-1
j_call: TRBJ2-2
cdr3_aa: ASEGGPQPGELF

v_call: TRBV5-1
j_call: TRBJ2-1
cdr3_aa: ASSKDGAPDYNEQF

v_call: TRBV15
j_call: TRBJ2-5
cdr3_aa: ATSRDRGETQY

v_call: TRBV6-1
j_call: TRBJ2-7
cdr3_aa: ASSEIDGYEQY

v_call: TRBV12-5
j_call: TRBJ1-4
cdr3_aa: ASGEWGQEKLF